The rows below give T cell receptor beta chains drawn from one sample of a study of blood T cell repertoires in COVID-19. The table came from immunoSEQ multiplex PCR; TCRdb's copy has only in-frame clones and leaves some out. There are 250,000 to 350,000 clones in the sample; about four fifths occur only once, and more than 1.4% lies in the top ten. The material sequenced was peripheral blood. These receptors were collected from a human donor with COVID-19, enrolled during active disease. The donor label of this sample is uncertain. Both conserved end residues are part of each CDR3. Fields, in order: J gene, clone size, V gene, CDR3 length, D gene, CDR3 protein. The D gene is left open where the match is weak. Only part of the rows carry a size: once, few, many, or a class if the clone is expanded.

>TRBJ1-1|-|TRBV5-1|12|-
CASSPRPPEAFF
>TRBJ2-1|once|TRBV29-1|18|-
CSADQSFELRFSYNEQFF
>TRBJ1-4|-|TRBV12-3/TRBV12-4|13|-
CASSPGRVEKLFF
>TRBJ2-1|-|TRBV24-1|16|TRBD2
CATSERGSGAYNEQFF
>TRBJ1-6|-|TRBV4-1|13|-
CASSQAEVTPLHF
>TRBJ2-3|-|TRBV6-5|15|TRBD2
CASSLGLAETDTQYF
>TRBJ2-2|many|TRBV7-9|16|-
CASSSRRGQEVGELFF
>TRBJ2-1|-|TRBV5-1|15|TRBD2
CASSFSGRDGNEQFF
>TRBJ2-7|-|TRBV10-1|17|-
CATLRLAGYPSSYEQYF
>TRBJ1-1|once|TRBV6-5|13|TRBD1
CASRNDREPEAFF
>TRBJ1-4|once|TRBV19|15|TRBD1
CASSPGTGWGEKLFF
>TRBJ2-2|few|TRBV7-7|16|-
CASSLASSGNTGELFF
>TRBJ2-2|-|TRBV3-1/TRBV3-2|17|TRBD2
CASSQVRLAVNTGELFF
>TRBJ2-1|-|TRBV11-2|14|-
CASSPTGGINEQFF
>TRBJ2-5|once|TRBV9|15|TRBD2
CASSVAGGRQETQYF
>TRBJ2-7|-|TRBV29-1|12|-
CSVRQGGYEQYF
>TRBJ2-2|-|TRBV6-2/TRBV6-3|15|-
CASSFVSVNTGELFF
>TRBJ2-3|once|TRBV29-1|14|-
CSVITSRGTDTQYF
>TRBJ2-3|-|TRBV9|14|-
CASSVDQGQGTQYF
>TRBJ1-6|-|TRBV3-1/TRBV3-2|13|-
CASSQDLKQSLHF
>TRBJ2-2|-|TRBV14|17|-
CASSQLQGQTNTGELFF
>TRBJ2-7|once|TRBV9|15|TRBD1
CASSVDGQGTYEQYF
>TRBJ2-1|-|TRBV21-1|20|-
CASSKSGLADTSREYNEQFF
>TRBJ2-3|-|TRBV11-3|14|-
CASSFNSVWDTQYF
>TRBJ2-7|-|TRBV12-3/TRBV12-4|13|-
CASGRRVAGEQYF
>TRBJ1-2|few|TRBV5-1|13|-
CASSLEVSGSYTF
>TRBJ1-3|-|TRBV14|18|-
CASSQEKPGPYSGNTIYF
>TRBJ2-5|-|TRBV6-5|13|-
CASLLRGQETQYF
>TRBJ2-7|-|TRBV28|15|-
CASSLDSASSYEQYF
>TRBJ1-1|-|TRBV3-1/TRBV3-2|13|-
CASSQDRDTEAFF
>TRBJ1-6|-|TRBV27|15|TRBD1
CASSFWGQNNSPLHF
>TRBJ1-6|once|TRBV6-5|14|TRBD1
CASSYNRGESPLHF
>TRBJ2-3|-|TRBV10-3|14|-
CAISPGLGTDTQYF
>TRBJ1-2|-|TRBV28|13|-
CASSRQRNYGYTF
>TRBJ1-6|-|TRBV7-8|16|TRBD1
CASSLAGQGSGSPLHF
>TRBJ1-1|-|TRBV11-2|13|-
CASSLVREAEAFF
>TRBJ2-2|few|TRBV7-2|13|-
CASSSTDTGELFF
>TRBJ2-7|once|TRBV20-1|15|TRBD2
CSASLGLAATYEQYF
>TRBJ1-1|-|TRBV9|16|TRBD1
CASSASTGSPNTEAFF
>TRBJ2-7|-|TRBV7-2|15|TRBD2
CASSGGGLADYEQYF
>TRBJ2-1|-|TRBV7-3|17|TRBD1
CASSLYRTGGYKVEQFF
>TRBJ2-3|-|TRBV7-3|16|TRBD2
CASSLLPSGTADTQYF
>TRBJ2-3|-|TRBV20-1|14|TRBD2
CSASSIGEGDTQYF
>TRBJ1-5|-|TRBV19|13|-
CASRADRYQPQHF
>TRBJ2-3|-|TRBV11-2|18|TRBD2
CASSPRGLAGGRTDTQYF
>TRBJ2-5|-|TRBV19|16|-
CASSIGGQRYQETQYF
>TRBJ2-5|-|TRBV28|14|TRBD1
CASSPLTGRETQYF
>TRBJ2-1|-|TRBV11-3|14|TRBD2
CASSTSGRDNEQFF
>TRBJ2-2|-|TRBV7-9|14|-
CASSLVTDTGELFF
>TRBJ2-6|-|TRBV7-3|17|-
CASSLGHPSSGANVLTF
>TRBJ2-7|-|TRBV27|14|-
CASSLSTGVYEQYF
>TRBJ1-4|-|TRBV11-2|18|-
CASSLDVGQYATNEKLFF
>TRBJ1-4|-|TRBV19|15|-
CASSIDGATNEKLFF
>TRBJ2-3|-|TRBV19|14|TRBD2
CASRGGVSGRPQYF
>TRBJ1-6|-|TRBV11-3|14|-
CASSLGPVNSPLHF
>TRBJ1-4|-|TRBV19|13|-
CASAWERNEKLFF
>TRBJ2-3|-|TRBV6-5|16|TRBD2
CASSFTGTSGADTQYF